Below are 13 T cell receptor beta chains sequenced from a single sample in a study of blood T cells in healthy people across ages. For the second PCR, which ran for 7 to 11 cycles, a sample-barcoded 5' primer and a J-beta primer mix were used. One entry per CDR3 protein results from TCRdb running MiXCR on the 5' RACE reads. The sample comprises just over 1 million distinct CDR3 sequences, over 35% of which are singletons, and approximately 20% rests with the top ten. Material: blood. The receptor source for this set is a woman between 55 and 75 years old in good health.

This sequence joins TRBV29-1 and TRBJ2-1; D is possibly TRBD1 (6 bases). The germline gives CDR1 SQVTM, CDR2 ANQGSEA. Trimming left V 6 bases short and J 8 bases short, with 23 bases between. The CDR3 sequence is 15 residues long. In DNA, the CDR3 is TGCAGCGTAGACTTTAGGGGGATCTGGGGCGATGAGCAGTTCTTC. The encoded protein is CSVDFRGIWGDEQFF.

This chain connects TRBV20-1 to TRBJ2-1; D is possibly TRBD2 (6 bases). The CDR3 contains 15 residues. From germline, CDR1 is DFQATT and CDR2 SNEGSKA (reference sequence). The ends were cut back, 1 base at V and 4 bases at J, with 14 bases in the middle. This CDR3 is CSARGGAGRYNEQFF. CDR3 bases: TGCAGTGCTAGAGGAGGGGCGGGGCGGTACAATGAGCAGTTCTTC.

A single count supports this clonotype. V is TRBV20-1 and J is TRBJ2-1; D might be TRBD1 (5 bases). The length of the CDR3 is 15 residues. Germline CDR1 reads DFQATT; CDR2 reads SNEGSKA (reference sequence). The V gene lost 7 bases and the J gene lost 8 bases, with 24 bases spanning the gap. This chain's CDR3 is CSVVLGAGPSDEQFF. CDR3 nucleotide sequence: TGCAGTGTCGTCCTAGGGGCAGGACCTTCCGATGAGCAGTTCTTC.

The V call is TRBV12-3 or TRBV12-4, the J call TRBJ1-4, with D possibly matching TRBD1 (5 bases). This CDR3 comprises 13 residues. V was clipped by 4 bases and J by 7 bases, with 10 bases between them. This chain's CDR3 is CASSSRGTEKLFF. The CDR3 nucleotides are TGTGCCAGCAGTTCCCGGGGGACTGAAAAACTGTTTTTT.

Turning to this clonotype: The junction departs from germline at one end; a sequencing error may be responsible. This rearrangement joins TRBV29-1 to TRBJ2-6; unclear D gene. Looked up from germline, CDR1 is SQVTM and CDR2 is ANQGSEA. This CDR3 spans 16 amino acids. CDR3 residues: CSVEDPVGSEANVLTF. The CDR3 coding sequence is TGCAGCGTTGAAGACCCCGTGGGGTCTGAGGCCAACGTCCTGACTTTC. Using reference TRBV29-1 and TRBJ2-6 for the parts outside the CDR3, the full variable domain is SAVISQKPSRDICQRGTSLTIQCQVDSQVTMMFWYRQQPGQSLTLIATANQGSEATYESGFVIDKFPISRPNLTFSTLTVSNMSPEDSSIYLCSVEDPVGSEANVLTFGAGSRLTVL.

The chain joins TRBV20-1 to TRBJ1-4, with D unclear. This CDR3 region has 14 residues. Germline CDR1 is DFQATT and CDR2 is SNEGSKA (reference sequence). V lost 6 bases and J 5 bases, leaving 16 bases between the germline ends. In DNA form, the CDR3 reads TGCAGTGCCCTTTCGGCTCAGGCCAATGAAAAACTGTTTTTT. It translates to CSALSAQANEKLFF.

This clonotype was found a few times. A much larger clone sits a single nucleotide away, making a read error possible. The chain recombines TRBV2 with TRBJ2-3; 9 bases align to TRBD1. This CDR3 has 14 residues. Germline CDR1 SNHLY, CDR2 FYNNEI. The CDR3 sequence is CAGSRDRVADTQYF. The DNA for the CDR3 is TGTGCCGGCAGCCGGGACAGGGTAGCAGATACGCAGTATTTT. Full variable domain (rest looked up from reference TRBV2 and TRBJ2-3): EPEVTQTPSHQVTQMGQEVILRCVPISNHLYFYWYRQILGQKVEFLVSFYNNEISEKSEIFDDQFSVERPDGSNFTLKIRSTKLEDSAMYFCAGSRDRVADTQYFGPGTRLTVL.

The table lists this clonotype with a few counts. The chain joins TRBV20-1 to TRBJ2-7; 11 bases line up with TRBD2. This CDR3 has 16 amino acids. Trimming cost V 4 bases and J 0 bases; bases outside gene matches: 8. Germline loops: CDR1 DFQATT, CDR2 SNEGSKA (reference sequence). The CDR3: CSAIGTSGTNSYEQYF. The CDR3 coding sequence is TGCAGTGCTATAGGGACTAGCGGTACCAACTCCTACGAGCAGTACTTC.

The chain is built from TRBV5-1 and TRBJ2-5; the match to TRBD2 covers 8 bases. The V and J ends lost 0 bases and 4 bases, in that order; junction bases with no gene match: 2. Germline V gene lookup returns CDR1 SGHRS and CDR2 YFSETQ. This CDR3 has 14 amino acids. This chain's CDR3 is CASSLGGRSETQYF. Written as DNA, the CDR3 is TGCGCCAGCAGCTTGGGCGGGAGGTCAGAGACCCAGTACTTC.

The table lists this clonotype with a few counts. The chain has TRBV6-6 and TRBJ1-2; D not certain. Germline CDR1 and CDR2: MNHNY and SVGAGI (reference sequence). Trimming stripped 4 bases from V and 6 bases from J, with 12 bases between. The CDR3 is made up of 13 amino acids. The CDR3 DNA sequence: TGTGCCAGCAGTTCCCCGGGCCGGGATGGCTACACCTTC. As protein: CASSSPGRDGYTF.

V and J are TRBV3-1 and TRBJ2-3; a possible D gene is TRBD1 (8 bases). The CDR3 sequence is 16 residues long. V lost 4 bases to trimming and J lost 4 bases, with 18 bases between them. CDR1 is LGHDT, CDR2 YNNKEL, per germline (reference sequence). In DNA, the CDR3 is TGTGCCAGCAGCCGTCAAGGCACAGGGGGGGCAGATACGCAGTATTTT. Translated: CASSRQGTGGADTQYF.

The chain has TRBV4-3 and TRBJ2-1; a weak D match, TRBD1 (7 bases). The CDR3 spans 14 residues. Germline V gene lookup returns CDR1 LGHNA and CDR2 YSLEER. V shed 6 bases and J shed 9 bases, with 18 bases lying between them. The DNA for the CDR3 is TGCGCCAGCAGTGACCTTCTTCAGGGGGGTGAGCAGTTCTTC. It translates to CASSDLLQGGEQFF.

As for this clonotype: The junction and the germline gene differ at one end; a read error may be behind it. For the CDR3, the DNA is TGTGCCAGCAGTATATCCCAGGGCACGGGCACTGAAGCTTTCTTT. This sequence encodes CASSISQGTGTEAFF. The chain uses TRBV27 and TRBJ1-1; D may be TRBD1 (5 bases). The CDR3 is 15 residues long. Germline CDR1 is MNHEY and CDR2 is SMNVEV (reference sequence).